This TCR beta chain was retrieved from a study of T-cell reconstitution after alpha-beta-depleted transplantation in children. The study's findings and limits: Surviving recipient cells, namely T cells and thymic progenitors, were the source of high day-60 TCRbeta diversity in some patients. A year post-transplant, T-cell counts and diversity derived mostly from newly produced T cells. Several hundred expanded graft clones reportedly were the source of alpha-beta T cells about two months after transplant.

The CDR3 covers 14 residues. Germline CDR1 reads MNHNS; CDR2 reads SASEGT. J was trimmed by 3 bases and V by 6 bases; bases with no gene match: 4. As for this clonotype: Its target is unknown.

Unique molecular identifiers tagged the TCRbeta library. One entry per CDR3 protein, called by TCRdb with MiXCR from the PCR reads. The sample records 800,000 to 1,000,000 distinct CDR3 sequences, around 30% being singletons. The V call is TRBV6-1, the J call TRBJ1-5, with 8 bases aligning to TRBD1. The source of this sequence is a boy in the first two years of life who had a stem cell transplant for SCID, so the T cells may come from the graft donor. Sample: PBMCs, mostly from graft donor cells, taken 360 days after TCRalphabeta/CD19-depleted stem cell transplant. CDR3 nucleotide sequence: TGTGCCAGCAGCCTCCAGGGGGCCAATCAGCCCCAGCATTTT. Encoded protein: CASSLQGANQPQHF.